These T cell receptor beta chains were read from a single sample in a study of CXCR3-negative and CXCR3-positive naive CD8 T cells. TCRdb re-called the 5' RACE reads; every CDR3 protein appears as one record, without DNA. The sample's table shows tens of thousands of distinct CDR3 sequences. What was sequenced was naive CXCR3+ CD8+ T cells from blood. The receptors shown here come from a human donor in good health. Some clones in this sample may be carry-over from other donors' samples. The CDR3 runs from the conserved cysteine through the conserved F or W. Fields, in order: CDR3 protein, V gene, J gene.

CASSLGFRARLFF	TRBV7-9	TRBJ1-4
CASSFGRPPNNEQFF	TRBV28	TRBJ2-1
CASSTLTGSFYNEQFF	TRBV7-9	TRBJ2-1
CASSPTGTGGGYEQYF	TRBV12-3/TRBV12-4	TRBJ2-7
CASTGSEREALF	TRBV2	TRBJ1-1
CATSAKGAGHEQFF	TRBV24-1	TRBJ2-1
CASSLAQGAVYEQYF	TRBV7-6	TRBJ2-7
CASSQGTSTHTQYF	TRBV14	TRBJ2-3
CSVETGDTGELFF	TRBV29-1	TRBJ2-2
CASSPYTGTRYEQYF	TRBV28	TRBJ2-7
CASSPRTGHSYEQYF	TRBV12-1	TRBJ2-7
CASIPEGGDEQYF	TRBV5-1	TRBJ2-7
CASSSVVYEQYF	TRBV6-6	TRBJ2-7
CATSLEDTYQETQYF	TRBV15	TRBJ2-5
CASSLINRGQIEAFF	TRBV7-9	TRBJ1-1
CASSQRDRQETQYF	TRBV14	TRBJ2-5
CSASLSGGKETQYF	TRBV20-1	TRBJ2-5
CASSDAGAGQPQHF	TRBV25-1	TRBJ1-5